This TCR beta chain was recovered during a study of low-dose radiotherapy and immunotherapy resistance in tumors. The overall study: Cohort 2 was treated with 1 Gy per fraction every two weeks, amounting to 13 Gy across 26 weeks. Intravenous cyclophosphamide at 200 mg/m2 preceded radiation and immunotherapy by one day, every two weeks. Intravenous ipilimumab 1 mg/kg every six weeks was given with nivolumab 240 mg every two weeks.

Covering alpha and beta chains, TRAV- and TRBV-specific primers were used for the first-strand cDNA. A roughly 20-cycle PCR with a constant-region primer and V-primer adapter amplified TCRs. TCRdb itself ran the reads through MiXCR, one entry per CDR3 protein. The table records around 100,000 distinct CDR3 sequences, around a fifth of them present only once. Time point given: after trial treatment. Treatment in this sample: LDRT plus nivolumab, ipilimumab, low-dose cyclophosphamide and aspirin (RACIN trial). The clonotype comes from a female donor with ovarian cancer. This specimen was PBMCs, taken after low-dose radiotherapy plus immunotherapy.

CDR3 region: CASSLAGVEGEQFF. CDR3 in DNA: TGTGCCAGCAGCTTAGCGGGCGTGGAGGGTGAGCAGTTCTTC. This chain joins TRBV7-6 and TRBJ2-1; maybe TRBD2 (6 bases). V was cut by 0 bases and J by 9 bases, with 12 bases left in between. The CDR3 length is 14 residues. Germline V CDR1 and CDR2: SGHVS, FNYEAQ.